Given below is one T cell receptor beta chain in context. The data are from a study of OX40 agonist ivuxolimab in advanced cancers. Study-level background: Patients were treated with ivuxolimab, an agonistic anti-OX40 (CD134) antibody. At doses from 0.01 to 10 mg/kg, patients were given intravenous ivuxolimab every 2 weeks. Patients with hepatocellular carcinoma, melanoma, renal cell or head and neck cancer made up the dose-escalation patients. With a range of about 20 to 79, age averaged approximately 54 years, and about 82% were male.

Germline V gene lookup returns CDR1 SGHAT and CDR2 FQNNGV. V dropped 2 bases and J dropped 7 bases, with 7 bases sitting between them. This CDR3 has 12 residues. Repertoires were generated with immunoSEQ multiplex PCR, while TCRdb's copy carries only in-frame clones and drops some. Here the sample spans tens of thousands of clones, 65% to 90% being singletons. The TCR sequence derives from an adult with an advanced solid tumor such as melanoma, head and neck, liver or kidney cancer. Sequences were derived from CD4+ or CD8+ T cells sorted from blood, sampled in a trial of the OX40 agonist ivuxolimab. This sequence joins TRBV11-2 and TRBJ2-3; no firm D call. CDR3: CASSLRLNTQYF. For the CDR3, the DNA is TGTGCCAGCAGCTTACGTCTCAATACGCAGTATTTT.